The rows below give T cell receptor beta chains drawn from one sample of a study of T-cell reconstitution after alpha-beta-depleted transplantation in children. Via MiXCR, TCRdb re-called the PCR reads, giving one row per CDR3 protein. The repertoire has around 140,000 distinct CDR3 sequences, roughly 8.8% of them found once; the top ten carry around 18%. The starting material was PBMCs, mostly from graft donor cells, obtained 180 days after TCRalphabeta/CD19-depleted stem cell transplant. Every receptor here comes from a female patient aged 2-15 years who had a stem cell transplant for congenital amegakaryocytic thrombocytopenia, so the T cells may come from the graft donor. Both conserved end residues are part of each CDR3. A D gene is named only where the DNA matches it firmly. Where a row states a size, it is once, few, many or the class of an expanded clone; other rows omit it.

cdr3_nt: TGCAGCATTGGGACAGGGTGGGACAATGAGCAGTTCTTC; cdr3_aa: CSIGTGWDNEQFF; clone_size: many; v_call: TRBV29-1; j_call: TRBJ2-1; cdr3_length: 13; d_call: TRBD1
cdr3_nt: TGTGCCAGCAGCGCGGGACAGGGTCGCGAGCAGTACTTC; cdr3_aa: CASSAGQGREQYF; clone_size: NA; v_call: TRBV2; j_call: TRBJ2-7; cdr3_length: 13; d_call: TRBD1
cdr3_nt: TGCGCCAGCAGCCAAGATGGGGGCGCCTCCTACAATGAGCAGTTCTTC; cdr3_aa: CASSQDGGASYNEQFF; clone_size: NA; v_call: TRBV4-3; j_call: TRBJ2-1; cdr3_length: 16; d_call: NA
cdr3_nt: TGTGCCACCGAGGGGGGTTTCTCTGGAAACACCATATATTTT; cdr3_aa: CATEGGFSGNTIYF; clone_size: many; v_call: TRBV10-3; j_call: TRBJ1-3; cdr3_length: 14; d_call: NA
cdr3_nt: TGCAGCGTTTCCCGGGACAGGGATGGGGGTGAAGCTTTCTTT; cdr3_aa: CSVSRDRDGGEAFF; clone_size: many; v_call: TRBV29-1; j_call: TRBJ1-1; cdr3_length: 14; d_call: TRBD1
cdr3_nt: TGTGCCAGCAGTCTCCCCTCTGCCAATGAGCAGTTCTTC; cdr3_aa: CASSLPSANEQFF; clone_size: many; v_call: TRBV28; j_call: TRBJ2-1; cdr3_length: 13; d_call: NA
cdr3_nt: TGCAGTGCTGGGCAGGGTACCAAAAACATTCAGTACTTC; cdr3_aa: CSAGQGTKNIQYF; clone_size: many; v_call: TRBV20-1; j_call: TRBJ2-4; cdr3_length: 13; d_call: NA
cdr3_nt: TGTGCCAGCAGCCAAGGGGCAGCCAGCATCTCTGGAAACACCATATATTTT; cdr3_aa: CASSQGAASISGNTIYF; clone_size: many; v_call: TRBV3-1; j_call: TRBJ1-3; cdr3_length: 17; d_call: NA
cdr3_nt: TGTGCCAGCAGCCCCCTCACTAGCGGGGGGGCCAAGCGCACAGATACGCAGTATTTT; cdr3_aa: CASSPLTSGGAKRTDTQYF; clone_size: few; v_call: TRBV7-6; j_call: TRBJ2-3; cdr3_length: 19; d_call: TRBD2
cdr3_nt: TGCAGTGCCCCGATCGCGGGGGGGGCAAAGGAGACCCAGTACTTC; cdr3_aa: CSAPIAGGAKETQYF; clone_size: many; v_call: TRBV20-1; j_call: TRBJ2-5; cdr3_length: 15; d_call: TRBD2
cdr3_nt: TGTGCCAGCAGCTTGTGGAACGCCGGGGTCACTGAAGCTTTCTTT; cdr3_aa: CASSLWNAGVTEAFF; clone_size: NA; v_call: TRBV5-4; j_call: TRBJ1-1; cdr3_length: 15; d_call: NA
cdr3_nt: TGTGCCAGCGGCCCCCGGGGATCACCTTACTACGAGCAGTACTTC; cdr3_aa: CASGPRGSPYYEQYF; clone_size: many; v_call: TRBV28; j_call: TRBJ2-7; cdr3_length: 15; d_call: NA
cdr3_nt: TGTGCCAGCAGCCCACCCCGGGGAGGTCGTTACGAGCAGTACTTC; cdr3_aa: CASSPPRGGRYEQYF; clone_size: many; v_call: TRBV28; j_call: TRBJ2-7; cdr3_length: 15; d_call: NA
cdr3_nt: TGTGCCATCAGTGCCCGGACAGGTAGAGAAACTGGGGCCAACGTCCTGACTTTC; cdr3_aa: CAISARTGRETGANVLTF; clone_size: few; v_call: TRBV10-3; j_call: TRBJ2-6; cdr3_length: 18; d_call: TRBD1
cdr3_nt: TGTGCCAGCAGTCTACAGGGGACAGGGAATGAAAAACTGTTTTTT; cdr3_aa: CASSLQGTGNEKLFF; clone_size: many; v_call: TRBV12-3/TRBV12-4; j_call: TRBJ1-4; cdr3_length: 15; d_call: TRBD1
cdr3_nt: TGTGCCATCAGTGCGGGGGCCTTCTCCTACAATGAGCAGTTCTTC; cdr3_aa: CAISAGAFSYNEQFF; clone_size: NA; v_call: TRBV10-3; j_call: TRBJ2-1; cdr3_length: 15; d_call: NA
cdr3_nt: TGTGCCAGCAGTTCCTCCGTCGAGCAGTACTTC; cdr3_aa: CASSSSVEQYF; clone_size: many; v_call: TRBV12-3/TRBV12-4; j_call: TRBJ2-7; cdr3_length: 11; d_call: NA
cdr3_nt: TGCAGTGCACCCCCCAGGGGCCCGTATAATTCACCCCTCCACTTT; cdr3_aa: CSAPPRGPYNSPLHF; clone_size: few; v_call: TRBV20-1; j_call: TRBJ1-6; cdr3_length: 15; d_call: NA
cdr3_nt: TGCAGTGCTAGCTGGGGGGGGAGGCAGGACACTGAAGCTTTCTTT; cdr3_aa: CSASWGGRQDTEAFF; clone_size: NA; v_call: TRBV20-1; j_call: TRBJ1-1; cdr3_length: 15; d_call: NA
cdr3_nt: TGCAGTGCTAGAGCCGGACAGGGAGATGAAAAACTGTTTTTT; cdr3_aa: CSARAGQGDEKLFF; clone_size: few; v_call: TRBV20-1; j_call: TRBJ1-4; cdr3_length: 14; d_call: TRBD1
cdr3_nt: TGTGCCAGCAGCTTAGGAGAATCTAACTATGGCTACACCTTC; cdr3_aa: CASSLGESNYGYTF; clone_size: many; v_call: TRBV7-9; j_call: TRBJ1-2; cdr3_length: 14; d_call: NA
cdr3_nt: TGTGCCAGCAGTTATAATCCAGGGTCCCTACTACGTGAGCAGTACTTC; cdr3_aa: CASSYNPGSLLREQYF; clone_size: NA; v_call: TRBV6-5; j_call: TRBJ2-7; cdr3_length: 16; d_call: NA
cdr3_nt: TGTGCCAGCAGCAAAGTCTACAGGGGTCAGCCCCAGCATTTT; cdr3_aa: CASSKVYRGQPQHF; clone_size: many; v_call: TRBV21-1; j_call: TRBJ1-5; cdr3_length: 14; d_call: NA
cdr3_nt: TGTGCCAGCAGACTAACCAGAACAGGGCGCGGAAACACCATATATTTT; cdr3_aa: CASRLTRTGRGNTIYF; clone_size: NA; v_call: TRBV7-9; j_call: TRBJ1-3; cdr3_length: 16; d_call: NA
cdr3_nt: TGTGCCAGCAGTTTTCGGCTAGTCTACAATGAGCAGTTCTTC; cdr3_aa: CASSFRLVYNEQFF; clone_size: many; v_call: TRBV12-3/TRBV12-4; j_call: TRBJ2-1; cdr3_length: 14; d_call: NA
cdr3_nt: TGCAGTGCTCCCCCCCCGGGGGATGAGCAGTTCTTC; cdr3_aa: CSAPPPGDEQFF; clone_size: many; v_call: TRBV20-1; j_call: TRBJ2-1; cdr3_length: 12; d_call: NA
cdr3_nt: TGTGCCAGCAGTTCCTGGACAGGGGATAGCGGGAGGGCCAGTGAGACCCAGTACTTC; cdr3_aa: CASSSWTGDSGRASETQYF; clone_size: few; v_call: TRBV6-2/TRBV6-3; j_call: TRBJ2-5; cdr3_length: 19; d_call: TRBD2
cdr3_nt: TGTGCCAGCAGCCAAGGGGTTTACAATGAGCAGTTCTTC; cdr3_aa: CASSQGVYNEQFF; clone_size: many; v_call: TRBV3-1; j_call: TRBJ2-1; cdr3_length: 13; d_call: NA
cdr3_nt: TGCAGTGCTCAAGAGATGGACAGGGGTAAAGCTAACTATGGCTACACCTTC; cdr3_aa: CSAQEMDRGKANYGYTF; clone_size: few; v_call: TRBV20-1; j_call: TRBJ1-2; cdr3_length: 17; d_call: TRBD1
cdr3_nt: TGTGCCAGCAGTGACACAGGGACGACTAATGAAAAACTGTTTTTT; cdr3_aa: CASSDTGTTNEKLFF; clone_size: many; v_call: TRBV25-1; j_call: TRBJ1-4; cdr3_length: 15; d_call: NA
cdr3_nt: TGTGCCAGCAGCTTACAGGGAGTTATGAACACTGAAGCTTTCTTT; cdr3_aa: CASSLQGVMNTEAFF; clone_size: many; v_call: TRBV11-2; j_call: TRBJ1-1; cdr3_length: 15; d_call: NA
cdr3_nt: TGCAGCGTTCGAAGGGTTTTGATGAACACTGAAGCTTTCTTT; cdr3_aa: CSVRRVLMNTEAFF; clone_size: many; v_call: TRBV29-1; j_call: TRBJ1-1; cdr3_length: 14; d_call: NA
cdr3_nt: TGTGCCAGCTCACCACAAACAGGGGCGGGCAATCAGCCCCAGCATTTT; cdr3_aa: CASSPQTGAGNQPQHF; clone_size: many; v_call: TRBV18; j_call: TRBJ1-5; cdr3_length: 16; d_call: TRBD1
cdr3_nt: TGTGCCATCAGCCCTAGCGCCCCGGGCAACGAGCAGTACTTC; cdr3_aa: CAISPSAPGNEQYF; clone_size: many; v_call: TRBV10-3; j_call: TRBJ2-7; cdr3_length: 14; d_call: NA
cdr3_nt: TGCAGTGCTCCGGGACAGCAAAGGGAGACCCAGTACTTC; cdr3_aa: CSAPGQQRETQYF; clone_size: many; v_call: TRBV20-1; j_call: TRBJ2-5; cdr3_length: 13; d_call: TRBD1
cdr3_nt: TGTGCCACCAGTGACCCAACAGGGGGCTACGAGCAGTACTTC; cdr3_aa: CATSDPTGGYEQYF; clone_size: many; v_call: TRBV24-1; j_call: TRBJ2-7; cdr3_length: 14; d_call: TRBD1
cdr3_nt: TGCGCCAGCAGCTCTAAGACCAAAGGACAGGGATTTGATACGCAGTATTTT; cdr3_aa: CASSSKTKGQGFDTQYF; clone_size: few; v_call: TRBV4-1; j_call: TRBJ2-3; cdr3_length: 17; d_call: TRBD1
cdr3_nt: TGTGCCAGCAGCCCCTCCCCAGGGTCCGTCTACGAGCAGTACTTC; cdr3_aa: CASSPSPGSVYEQYF; clone_size: many; v_call: TRBV3-1; j_call: TRBJ2-7; cdr3_length: 15; d_call: NA
cdr3_nt: TGCAGTGCTAGATCTGGCCTAGCGGGATTTCCCGAGCAGTACTTC; cdr3_aa: CSARSGLAGFPEQYF; clone_size: many; v_call: TRBV20-1; j_call: TRBJ2-7; cdr3_length: 15; d_call: TRBD2
cdr3_nt: TGTGCCAGCAGGACCGGCTGGATAGGACAGGGTTGGACCGGGGAGCTGTTTTTT; cdr3_aa: CASRTGWIGQGWTGELFF; clone_size: few; v_call: TRBV28; j_call: TRBJ2-2; cdr3_length: 18; d_call: TRBD1
cdr3_nt: TGCAGTGCCAGGGGACTAGCGGTCAATGAGCAGTTCTTC; cdr3_aa: CSARGLAVNEQFF; clone_size: NA; v_call: TRBV20-1; j_call: TRBJ2-1; cdr3_length: 13; d_call: TRBD2
cdr3_nt: TGTGCCTCACGAGGGGCCGTAGAGACCCAGTACTTC; cdr3_aa: CASRGAVETQYF; clone_size: few; v_call: TRBV28; j_call: TRBJ2-5; cdr3_length: 12; d_call: NA
cdr3_nt: TGTGCCACCAGATCTCACGGGGGGCCTTACGAGCAGTACTTC; cdr3_aa: CATRSHGGPYEQYF; clone_size: many; v_call: TRBV15; j_call: TRBJ2-7; cdr3_length: 14; d_call: NA
cdr3_nt: TGCGCCAGCAGCTTGGGGGGACAGGGTAATTCACCCCTCCACTTT; cdr3_aa: CASSLGGQGNSPLHF; clone_size: few; v_call: TRBV5-1; j_call: TRBJ1-6; cdr3_length: 15; d_call: TRBD1
cdr3_nt: TGTGCCAGCAGCAAGGGGCTGTTTGAAGAGACCCAGTACTTC; cdr3_aa: CASSKGLFEETQYF; clone_size: few; v_call: TRBV21-1; j_call: TRBJ2-5; cdr3_length: 14; d_call: NA
cdr3_nt: TGCAGCGAAAGACTAGCGGGGGGGCCCCTGTTTTTT; cdr3_aa: CSERLAGGPLFF; clone_size: NA; v_call: TRBV29-1; j_call: TRBJ2-2; cdr3_length: 12; d_call: TRBD2
cdr3_nt: TGTGCCAGCAGCGTAGAGGCGTTTTCTGAAGCTTTCTTT; cdr3_aa: CASSVEAFSEAFF; clone_size: NA; v_call: TRBV9; j_call: TRBJ1-1; cdr3_length: 13; d_call: NA
cdr3_nt: TGTGCCAGCAGTTTTTATGGACTCTACGAGCAGTACTTC; cdr3_aa: CASSFYGLYEQYF; clone_size: many; v_call: TRBV28; j_call: TRBJ2-7; cdr3_length: 13; d_call: NA
cdr3_nt: TGCAGTGCTAGAGACTGGGGGCAGGGGGTCTCTGAAGCTTTCTTT; cdr3_aa: CSARDWGQGVSEAFF; clone_size: many; v_call: TRBV20-1; j_call: TRBJ1-1; cdr3_length: 15; d_call: TRBD1
cdr3_nt: TGTGCCAGCTCACCACTCGGGACAGGGGATGGCTACACCTTC; cdr3_aa: CASSPLGTGDGYTF; clone_size: once; v_call: TRBV18; j_call: TRBJ1-2; cdr3_length: 14; d_call: TRBD1
cdr3_nt: TGTGCCAGCAGCCCGGGGCCAGATACGCAGTATTTT; cdr3_aa: CASSPGPDTQYF; clone_size: many; v_call: TRBV12-3/TRBV12-4; j_call: TRBJ2-3; cdr3_length: 12; d_call: NA
cdr3_nt: TGCAGCGTTGAAGTAATGAGTGGCTACACCTTC; cdr3_aa: CSVEVMSGYTF; clone_size: many; v_call: TRBV29-1; j_call: TRBJ1-2; cdr3_length: 11; d_call: NA
cdr3_nt: TGTGCCAGCAGTGAAGAGAGTAGGTTCAGGGGAAACACCGGGGAGCTGTTTTTT; cdr3_aa: CASSEESRFRGNTGELFF; clone_size: few; v_call: TRBV2; j_call: TRBJ2-2; cdr3_length: 18; d_call: NA
cdr3_nt: TGCGCCAGCAGCTCTCAACTTAGGGAGACCCAGTACTTC; cdr3_aa: CASSSQLRETQYF; clone_size: NA; v_call: TRBV5-1; j_call: TRBJ2-5; cdr3_length: 13; d_call: NA
cdr3_nt: TGTGCCAGCTCACGGGACAACTATGGCTACACCTTC; cdr3_aa: CASSRDNYGYTF; clone_size: many; v_call: TRBV18; j_call: TRBJ1-2; cdr3_length: 12; d_call: NA